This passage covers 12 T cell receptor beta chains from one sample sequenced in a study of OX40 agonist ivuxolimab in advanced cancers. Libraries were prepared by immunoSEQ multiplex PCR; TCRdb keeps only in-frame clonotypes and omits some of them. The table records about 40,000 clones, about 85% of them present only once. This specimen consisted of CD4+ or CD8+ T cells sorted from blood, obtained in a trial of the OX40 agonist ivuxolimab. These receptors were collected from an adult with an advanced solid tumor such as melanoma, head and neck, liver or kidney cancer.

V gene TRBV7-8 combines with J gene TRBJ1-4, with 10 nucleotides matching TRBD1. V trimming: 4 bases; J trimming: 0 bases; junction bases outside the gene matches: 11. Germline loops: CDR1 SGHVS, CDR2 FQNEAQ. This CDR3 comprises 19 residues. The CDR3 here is CASSWGQGTLVATNEKLFF. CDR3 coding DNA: TGTGCCAGCAGCTGGGGACAGGGGACTCTAGTTGCAACTAATGAAAAACTGTTTTTT.

CDR3 sequence: CASSLRDSAGPQHF. The CDR3 coding sequence is TGTGCCAGCAGCTTGAGGGACAGTGCGGGGCCCCAGCATTTT. The chain carries TRBV7-8 and TRBJ1-5; 7 bases fit TRBD1. J gave up 9 bases and V 3 bases, and 8 bases lay outside the gene matches. The CDR3 runs 14 residues. Looked up from germline, CDR1 is SGHVS and CDR2 is FQNEAQ.

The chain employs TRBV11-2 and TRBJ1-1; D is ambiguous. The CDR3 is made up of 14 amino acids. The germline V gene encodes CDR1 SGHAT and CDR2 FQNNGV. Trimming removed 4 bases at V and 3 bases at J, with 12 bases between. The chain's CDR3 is CASSSLGLDTEAFF. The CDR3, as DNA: TGTGCCAGCAGCTCCCTCGGGCTAGACACTGAAGCTTTCTTT.

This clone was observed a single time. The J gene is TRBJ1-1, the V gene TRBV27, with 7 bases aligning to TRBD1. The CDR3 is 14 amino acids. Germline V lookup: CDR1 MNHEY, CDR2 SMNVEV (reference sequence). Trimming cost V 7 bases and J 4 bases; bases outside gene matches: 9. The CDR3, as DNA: TGTGCCAGCACCCCCGGTACAGGGGCCACTGAAGCTTTCTTT. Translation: CASTPGTGATEAFF.

CDR3 bases: TGTGCCAGCAGCTTAGGAGAAGGTTGGACTGCTGGAAACACCATATATTTT. Its protein is CASSLGEGWTAGNTIYF. The V call is TRBV13, the J call TRBJ1-3, with D hard to call. Trimming removed 0 bases at V and 2 bases at J, with 14 bases between. The germline gives CDR1 PRHDT, CDR2 FYEKMQ (reference sequence). This CDR3 has 17 amino acids.

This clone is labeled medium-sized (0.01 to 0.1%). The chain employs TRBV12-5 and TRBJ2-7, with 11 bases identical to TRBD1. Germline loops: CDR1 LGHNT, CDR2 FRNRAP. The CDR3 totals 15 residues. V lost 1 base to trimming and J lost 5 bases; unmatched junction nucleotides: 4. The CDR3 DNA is TGTGCTAGTGGTTTGGCGGACAGGGGGCTCGACGAGCAGTACTTC. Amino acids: CASGLADRGLDEQYF.

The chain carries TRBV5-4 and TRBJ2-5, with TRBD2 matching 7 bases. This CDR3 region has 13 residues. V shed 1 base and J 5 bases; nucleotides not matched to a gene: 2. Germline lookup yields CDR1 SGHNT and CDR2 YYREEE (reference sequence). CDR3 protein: CASSLWGGETQYF. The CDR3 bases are TGTGCCAGCAGCTTGTGGGGGGGGGAGACCCAGTACTTC.

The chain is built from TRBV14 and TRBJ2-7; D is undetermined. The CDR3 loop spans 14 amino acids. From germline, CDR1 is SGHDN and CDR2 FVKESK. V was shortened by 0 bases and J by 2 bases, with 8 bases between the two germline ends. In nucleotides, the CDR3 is TGTGCCAGCAGCCAAGATCTCATCCCCTACGAGCAGTACTTC. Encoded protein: CASSQDLIPYEQYF.

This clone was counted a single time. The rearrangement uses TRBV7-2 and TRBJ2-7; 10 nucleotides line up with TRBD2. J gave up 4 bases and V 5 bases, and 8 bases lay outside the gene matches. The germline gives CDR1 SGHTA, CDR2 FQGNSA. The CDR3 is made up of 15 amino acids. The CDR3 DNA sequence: TGTGCCAGCAGCGTGAGCGGGGGGGTTCTTTACGAGCAGTACTTC. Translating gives CASSVSGGVLYEQYF.

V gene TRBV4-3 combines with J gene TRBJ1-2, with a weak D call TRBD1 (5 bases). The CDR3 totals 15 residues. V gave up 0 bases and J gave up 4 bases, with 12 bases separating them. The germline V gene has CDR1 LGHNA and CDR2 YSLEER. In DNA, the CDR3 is TGCGCCAGCAGCCAAGACCGAGGGGCTGGCTATGGCTACACCTTC. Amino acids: CASSQDRGAGYGYTF.

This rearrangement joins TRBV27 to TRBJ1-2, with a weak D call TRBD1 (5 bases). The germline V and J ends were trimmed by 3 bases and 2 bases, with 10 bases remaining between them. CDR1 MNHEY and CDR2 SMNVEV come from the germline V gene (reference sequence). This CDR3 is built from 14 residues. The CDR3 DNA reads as TGTGCCAGCAGTTTTGGTGGGGGAAACTATGGCTACACCTTC. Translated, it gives CASSFGGGNYGYTF.

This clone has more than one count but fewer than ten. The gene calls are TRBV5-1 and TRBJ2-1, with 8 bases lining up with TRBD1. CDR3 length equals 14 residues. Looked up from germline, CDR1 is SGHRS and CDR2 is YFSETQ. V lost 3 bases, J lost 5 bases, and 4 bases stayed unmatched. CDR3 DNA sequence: TGCGCCAGCAGCTGGACAGGGCCGAACAATGAGCAGTTCTTC. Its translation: CASSWTGPNNEQFF.